The clone carrying this T cell receptor beta chain was seen ten or more times. This sample was included in a study of early T cells in non-severe SARS-CoV-2 infection. The TCR library protocol was used to attach unique molecular identifiers. These identifiers were attached to individual cDNA molecules. TCRdb independently ran MiXCR on the 5' RACE reads; one entry per CDR3 protein. The data show approximately 63,000 distinct CDR3 sequences, with about 6% seen just once and 3.4% held by the top ten. V was trimmed by 1 base and J by 3 bases, leaving 6 bases between them. The germline V gene has CDR1 KGHDR and CDR2 SFDVKD. The CDR3 length is 14 residues.

This specimen consisted of whole blood, obtained at baseline. This sequence originates from an adult who was a healthcare worker with PCR-confirmed SARS-CoV-2 infection or an uninfected control (not recorded which). The chain joins TRBV24-1 to TRBJ1-5; D gene ambiguous. DNA for the CDR3: TGTGCCACCAGTGATTTTGGGGTCAATCAGCCCCAGCATTTT. Translating gives CATSDFGVNQPQHF.